This entry concerns a single T cell receptor beta chain. Its antigen is as yet unknown. This sample was taken from a study of shared clonotypes between healthy human individuals. Findings of the study overall: Larger estimated richness was generally recorded for naive subsets relative to memory subsets.

Germline V gene sequence: CDR1 SGHAT, CDR2 FQNNGV. The CDR3 contains 14 residues. The V end was cut by 5 bases, the J end by 0 bases, with 10 bases between. Deep-level assay runs were performed. Sorted-subset replicate PCRs used 150 to 250 ng of genomic DNA. This amount corresponded to about 30,000 T cell genomes. The repertoire was sequenced with immunoSEQ multiplex PCR; TCRdb's copy has only in-frame clones and lacks some. The table lists roughly 550,000 clones, about 95% of them singletons, with 0.11% in the top ten. CD8 cells regarded as naive lacked CD45RO, were positively chosen for CCR7, and omitted terminally differentiated effector memory CD45RA+ cells.

The sample comprised naive CD8+ T cells sorted from blood. This receptor was identified in a woman in her 30s in good health. The V call is TRBV11-2, the J call TRBJ1-2; D call uncertain. CDR3 sequence: CASSPGGANYGYTF. Here the CDR3 DNA reads TGTGCCAGCAGCCCAGGCGGAGCTAACTATGGCTACACCTTC.